This T cell receptor beta chain was captured by sequencing in a study of T-cell reconstitution after alpha-beta-depleted transplantation in children. There are 16 residues in the CDR3. Per the germline V gene, CDR1 is SGHRS and CDR2 is YFSETQ. The trim removed 0 bases at V and 2 bases at J, leaving 3 bases unmatched. At least ten counts were recorded for this clonotype. The TCRbeta library incorporated unique molecular identifiers. TCRdb fed the PCR reads into MiXCR, producing one record per CDR3 protein. This table holds about 230,000 distinct CDR3 sequences, 12% found once. The sample was PBMCs from the stem cell graft donor, taken from the stem cell graft. The rearrangement links TRBV5-1 to TRBJ2-5; TRBD2 agrees at 11 bases. This TCR derives from a human donor who donated a stem cell graft to a child with acute lymphoblastic leukemia. CDR3 DNA: TGCGCCAGCAGCTTGGAGGTAGCGGGAGGGCAAGAGACCCAGTACTTC. Residues: CASSLEVAGGQETQYF.